This T cell receptor (beta chain) was captured in a study of T cells in Graves' hyperthyroidism and ophthalmopathy. Pregnant or lactating patients were excluded, as were those with uncontrolled infection or other autoimmune disease. This clonotype was seen ten or more times. Researchers amplified the TCR beta CDR3 regions from RNA transcripts. First-round RT-PCR with HTBI primers amplified the TCR CDR3 region. TCRdb re-analysed the multiplex PCR reads in MiXCR, keeping a single row per CDR3 protein. The table shows hundreds of thousands of distinct CDR3 sequences, with roughly a third occurring only once. Trimming removed 6 bases from V and 3 bases from J; junction bases left unmatched: 7. CDR3 length: 15 residues.

This TCR derives from a woman aged 40 to 50 with Graves' hyperthyroidism. Sample: blood. V and J are TRBV12-3 or TRBV12-4 and TRBJ1-5, with TRBD1 identical over 8 bases. CDR3 residues: CASSSGTGDNQPQHF. In DNA, the CDR3 is TGTGCCAGCAGCTCGGGGACAGGAGACAATCAGCCCCAGCATTTT.